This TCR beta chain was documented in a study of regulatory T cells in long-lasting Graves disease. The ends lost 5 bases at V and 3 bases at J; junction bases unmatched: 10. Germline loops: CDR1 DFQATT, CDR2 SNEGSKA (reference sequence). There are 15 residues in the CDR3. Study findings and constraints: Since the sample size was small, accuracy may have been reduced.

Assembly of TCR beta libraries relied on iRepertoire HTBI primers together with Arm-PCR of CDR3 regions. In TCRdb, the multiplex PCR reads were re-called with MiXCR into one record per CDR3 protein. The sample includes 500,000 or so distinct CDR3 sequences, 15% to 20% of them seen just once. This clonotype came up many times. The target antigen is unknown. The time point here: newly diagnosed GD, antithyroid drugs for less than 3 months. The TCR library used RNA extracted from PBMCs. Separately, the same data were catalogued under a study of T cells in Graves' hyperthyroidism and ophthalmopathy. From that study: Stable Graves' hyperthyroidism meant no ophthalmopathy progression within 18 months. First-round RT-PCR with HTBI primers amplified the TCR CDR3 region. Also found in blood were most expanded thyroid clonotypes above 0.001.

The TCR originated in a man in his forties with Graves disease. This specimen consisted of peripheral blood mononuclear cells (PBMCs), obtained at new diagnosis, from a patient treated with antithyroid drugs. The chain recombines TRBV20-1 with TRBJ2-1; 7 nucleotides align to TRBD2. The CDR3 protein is CSAAPLADLYNEQFF. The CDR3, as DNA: TGCAGTGCTGCTCCTCTAGCGGATCTCTACAATGAGCAGTTCTTC.